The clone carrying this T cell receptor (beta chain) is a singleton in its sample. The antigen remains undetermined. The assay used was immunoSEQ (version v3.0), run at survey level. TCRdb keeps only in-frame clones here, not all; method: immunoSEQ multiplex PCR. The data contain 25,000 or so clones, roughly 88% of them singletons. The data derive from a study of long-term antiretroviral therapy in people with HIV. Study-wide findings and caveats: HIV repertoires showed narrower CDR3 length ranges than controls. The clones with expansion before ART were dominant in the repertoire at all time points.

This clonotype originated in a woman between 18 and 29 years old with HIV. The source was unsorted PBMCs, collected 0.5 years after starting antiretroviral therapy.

This CDR3 reads CASSLGLAGTYEQYF. The CDR3 region has the DNA TGTGCCAGCAGCCTAGGACTAGCGGGAACCTACGAGCAGTACTTC. The chain couples TRBV5-5 to TRBJ2-7, with TRBD2 matching over 12 bases. J lost 2 bases, V lost 4 bases, and 4 bases had no gene match. Germline-derived CDR1 and CDR2 are SGHKS and YYEKEE (reference sequence). The CDR3 runs 15 residues.